This T cell receptor (beta chain) is from a study of blood T cell repertoires in COVID-19. CDR1 is LNHDA, CDR2 SQIVND, per germline (reference sequence). J lost 3 bases, V lost 4 bases, and 5 bases had no gene match. The CDR3 length is 14 residues. Per the original data handling: Estimates of nucleated cell counts were drawn from the amplification of reference gene primers. Some clones are missing from TCRdb's copy, which holds only in-frame ones; the method was immunoSEQ multiplex PCR. The V and J calls and clone size were taken over from that table, and D and trimming were inferred from the DNA. The profile shows 250,000 to 350,000 clones, approximately 87% of them singletons.

The sample consisted of peripheral blood. The gene calls are TRBV19 and TRBJ2-5; 7 bases are shared with TRBD1. The sequence derives from a woman aged 30 to 39 with COVID-19, enrolled during active disease. The CDR3 region is CASSNPGTEETQYF. CDR3 coding DNA: TGTGCCAGTAGTAACCCCGGGACAGAAGAGACCCAGTACTTC. Based on the CDR3 plus reference TRBV19 and TRBJ2-5, the full variable domain is DGGITQSPKYLFRKEGQNVTLSCEQNLNHDAMYWYRQDPGQGLRLIYYSQIVNDFQKGDIAEGYSVSREKKESFPLTVTSAQKNPTAFYLCASSNPGTEETQYFGPGTRLLVL.